The rows below give T cell receptor beta chains drawn from one sample of a study of memory CD4+ T cells and cytomegalovirus serostatus. Sequencing used immunoSEQ multiplex PCR; TCRdb keeps in-frame clones, though not all of them. The sample has under 45,000 clones; 78% are singletons. The sequencing input was memory CD4+ T cells from blood. The source is an adult in good health and CMV-seronegative. Both conserved end residues are part of each CDR3. D genes are given only for firm matches. Clone size is given for some rows only: seen once, a few or many times, or a class if the clone is expanded.

v_call: TRBV19; clone_size: .; j_call: TRBJ2-1; d_call: .; cdr3_aa: CASRRLGGSSYNEQFF; cdr3_nt: TGTGCCAGTAGAAGGTTGGGCGGAAGCTCCTACAATGAGCAGTTCTTC
v_call: TRBV18; clone_size: .; j_call: TRBJ1-2; d_call: TRBD1; cdr3_aa: CASSPTGEGYGYTF; cdr3_nt: TGTGCCAGCTCACCGACAGGGGAGGGGTATGGCTACACCTTC
v_call: TRBV5-5; clone_size: .; j_call: TRBJ2-1; d_call: .; cdr3_aa: CASQPGPQYNEQFF; cdr3_nt: TGTGCCAGTCAGCCGGGACCCCAATACAATGAGCAGTTCTTC
v_call: TRBV13; clone_size: .; j_call: TRBJ1-1; d_call: .; cdr3_aa: CASSLRAVGRTEAFF; cdr3_nt: TGTGCCAGCAGCTTAAGGGCAGTCGGACGGACTGAAGCTTTCTTT
v_call: TRBV18; clone_size: .; j_call: TRBJ2-3; d_call: .; cdr3_aa: CASSPLQSDTQYF; cdr3_nt: TGTGCCAGCTCACCCCTACAGTCAGATACGCAGTATTTT
v_call: TRBV7-8; clone_size: .; j_call: TRBJ1-2; d_call: .; cdr3_aa: CASSLDGSGGYTF; cdr3_nt: TGTGCCAGCAGCTTAGATGGCAGCGGGGGCTACACCTTC
v_call: TRBV7-8; clone_size: .; j_call: TRBJ2-2; d_call: .; cdr3_aa: CASSFQGPGELFF; cdr3_nt: TGTGCCAGCAGCTTCCAGGGCCCCGGGGAGCTGTTTTTT
v_call: TRBV30; clone_size: few; j_call: TRBJ1-1; d_call: .; cdr3_aa: CAWSKGTRNTEAFF; cdr3_nt: TGTGCCTGGAGTAAGGGGACGAGGAACACTGAAGCTTTCTTT
v_call: TRBV4-1; clone_size: .; j_call: TRBJ2-5; d_call: .; cdr3_aa: CASSRGPQETQYF; cdr3_nt: TGCGCCAGCAGCCGGGGCCCTCAAGAGACCCAGTACTTC
v_call: TRBV7-6; clone_size: once; j_call: TRBJ1-4; d_call: .; cdr3_aa: CASSPGEKTNEKLFF; cdr3_nt: TGTGCTAGCAGTCCAGGGGAGAAAACTAATGAAAAACTGTTTTTT
v_call: TRBV27; clone_size: once; j_call: TRBJ1-1; d_call: TRBD1; cdr3_aa: CASSLYRGGEAFF; cdr3_nt: TGTGCCAGCAGTTTATACAGGGGTGGGGAAGCTTTCTTT
v_call: TRBV5-4; clone_size: .; j_call: TRBJ2-1; d_call: .; cdr3_aa: CASSLGPVDNEQFF; cdr3_nt: TGTGCCAGCAGCTTAGGACCCGTTGATAATGAGCAGTTCTTC
v_call: TRBV13; clone_size: .; j_call: TRBJ2-1; d_call: .; cdr3_aa: CASSFILRGGVYEQFF; cdr3_nt: TGTGCCAGCAGCTTTATTCTTAGAGGCGGGGTATACGAGCAGTTCTTC
v_call: TRBV28; clone_size: .; j_call: TRBJ2-5; d_call: .; cdr3_aa: CAITQGTETQYF; cdr3_nt: TGTGCCATCACACAGGGAACCGAGACCCAGTACTTC
v_call: TRBV5-4; clone_size: .; j_call: TRBJ1-2; d_call: .; cdr3_aa: CASSSGLQSKGGYTF; cdr3_nt: TGTGCCAGCAGCTCGGGACTGCAATCAAAAGGTGGCTACACCTTC
v_call: TRBV2; clone_size: .; j_call: TRBJ2-7; d_call: .; cdr3_aa: CASSAESGHQYF; cdr3_nt: TGTGCCAGCAGTGCGGAGTCAGGACACCAGTACTTC
v_call: TRBV7-8; clone_size: once; j_call: TRBJ2-1; d_call: TRBD2; cdr3_aa: CASSLRRGGSYNEQFF; cdr3_nt: TGTGCCAGCAGCTTACGGCGGGGGGGCTCCTACAATGAGCAGTTCTTC
v_call: TRBV27; clone_size: .; j_call: TRBJ2-3; d_call: .; cdr3_aa: CATRGFRTDTQYF; cdr3_nt: TGTGCCACCAGGGGCTTTCGCACAGATACGCAGTATTTT
v_call: TRBV5-1; clone_size: .; j_call: TRBJ1-1; d_call: .; cdr3_aa: CASSSSRDGFREKKMNTEAFF; cdr3_nt: TGCGCCAGCAGCTCAAGCCGGGACGGCTTTCGAGAAAAGAAAATGAACACTGAAGCTTTCTTT
v_call: TRBV9; clone_size: .; j_call: TRBJ2-1; d_call: .; cdr3_aa: CASSVVGESYNEQFF; cdr3_nt: TGTGCCAGCAGCGTAGTGGGGGAGTCCTACAATGAGCAGTTCTTC
v_call: TRBV5-1; clone_size: .; j_call: TRBJ2-7; d_call: .; cdr3_aa: CASSFGGAGTYEQYF; cdr3_nt: TGCGCCAGCAGCTTTGGTGGGGCAGGGACCTACGAGCAGTACTTC
v_call: TRBV28; clone_size: .; j_call: TRBJ2-7; d_call: .; cdr3_aa: CASSKIQGLYEQYF; cdr3_nt: TGTGCCAGCAGTAAAATCCAGGGCCTCTACGAGCAGTACTTC
v_call: TRBV27; clone_size: .; j_call: TRBJ2-7; d_call: TRBD2; cdr3_aa: CATRTRSTYEQYF; cdr3_nt: TGTGCCACCAGGACTAGGTCCACCTACGAGCAGTACTTC
v_call: TRBV2; clone_size: .; j_call: TRBJ2-7; d_call: .; cdr3_aa: CASSWMPYEQYF; cdr3_nt: TGTGCCAGCAGCTGGATGCCCTACGAGCAGTACTTC